The rows below give T cell receptor beta chains drawn from one sample of a study of shared clonotypes between healthy human individuals. Method: immunoSEQ multiplex PCR; TCRdb's copy keeps in-frame clones and lacks some. The sample has just over 2,000,000 clones, 95% seen once; the top ten hold roughly 0.13%. The sample taken for sequencing was naive CD4+ T cells sorted from blood. The source is a man younger than 35 in good health. CDR3s include the opening cysteine and the closing phenylalanine or tryptophan. A D gene is named only where the DNA matches it firmly. Clone size is stated in some rows and not others, as once, few, many or a class when expanded.

v_gene	len	j_gene	abundance	d_gene	CDR3aa	CDR3nt
TRBV30	12	TRBJ2-3	-	TRBD1	CAWSRGPDTQYF	TGTGCCTGGTCCAGGGGGCCGGATACGCAGTATTTT
TRBV10-3	14	TRBJ1-2	once	-	CAISESAEIYGYTF	TGTGCCATCAGTGAGTCGGCGGAGATCTATGGCTACACCTTC
TRBV19	15	TRBJ2-7	-	TRBD1	CASSRRAGTGVEQYF	TGTGCCAGCTCCCGAAGAGCCGGGACAGGGGTCGAGCAGTACTTC
TRBV30	12	TRBJ1-6	-	-	CAWGDQSSPLHF	TGTGCCTGGGGGGACCAAAGTTCACCCCTCCACTTT
TRBV2	13	TRBJ1-2	-	-	CASSEGGNYGYTF	TGTGCCAGCAGTGAGGGGGGAAACTATGGCTACACCTTC
TRBV7-2	15	TRBJ1-4	-	-	CASSLARATNEKLFF	TGTGCCAGCAGCTTAGCAAGAGCAACTAATGAAAAACTGTTTTTT
TRBV10-3	12	TRBJ1-2	-	-	CAISESNYGYTF	TGTGCCATCAGTGAGAGTAACTATGGCTACACCTTC
TRBV19	13	TRBJ1-5	-	-	CASSTVSNQPQHF	TGTGCCAGTAGTACTGTGAGCAATCAGCCCCAGCATTTT
TRBV7-6	12	TRBJ1-6	once	-	CASSPLGGDYVF	TGTGCCAGCAGCCCCCTCGGGGGGGACTACGTCTTT
TRBV5-1	15	TRBJ2-3	-	TRBD1	CASTLGTGGGDTQYF	TGCGCCAGCACCCTAGGGACAGGGGGTGGAGATACGCAGTATTTT
TRBV30	15	TRBJ1-4	-	TRBD1	CAWAPGGSANEKLFF	TGTGCCTGGGCCCCAGGGGGTTCGGCTAATGAAAAACTGTTTTTT
TRBV5-1	14	TRBJ2-3	-	TRBD2	CASSFGRGTDTQYF	TGCGCCAGCAGCTTTGGGAGGGGCACAGATACGCAGTATTTT
TRBV5-6	17	TRBJ2-5	-	TRBD1	CASSFGGRGLLQETQYF	TGTGCCAGCAGCTTCGGGGGCAGGGGGCTTTTACAAGAGACCCAGTACTTC
TRBV7-9	15	TRBJ1-3	-	-	CASSPQRVSGNTIYF	TGTGCCAGCAGCCCGCAGAGAGTCTCTGGAAACACCATATATTTT
TRBV7-2	14	TRBJ2-7	-	-	CASSPGGSSYEQYF	TGTGCCAGCAGCCCGGGCGGTTCCTCCTACGAGCAGTACTTC
TRBV5-1	15	TRBJ2-3	-	TRBD2	CASSVGTSGPETQYF	TGCGCCAGCAGCGTAGGGACTAGCGGCCCGGAGACGCAGTATTTT
TRBV7-9	14	TRBJ2-7	once	-	CASRPRDNWDEQYF	TGTGCCAGCAGACCCCGGGACAATTGGGACGAGCAGTACTTC
TRBV5-1	16	TRBJ1-3	once	TRBD1	CASSLATGGAGNTIYF	TGCGCCAGCAGCTTGGCCACAGGGGGGGCCGGAAACACCATATATTTT
TRBV6-5	14	TRBJ1-5	-	TRBD1	CASSPRGRNQPQHF	TGTGCCAGCAGTCCCAGGGGGAGGAATCAGCCCCAGCATTTT
TRBV15	15	TRBJ2-7	once	TRBD2	CATSRGEGYSYEQYF	TGTGCCACCAGCCGAGGGGAGGGGTACTCCTACGAGCAGTACTTC
TRBV5-6	11	TRBJ2-4	-	-	CASTQGNIQYF	TGTGCCAGCACCCAAGGAAACATTCAGTACTTC
TRBV7-7	14	TRBJ2-2	-	-	CASSLAVNTGELFF	TGTGCTAGCAGCTTAGCGGTAAACACCGGGGAGCTGTTTTTT
TRBV5-1	16	TRBJ2-3	-	TRBD2	CASSSGLAGSTDTQYF	TGCGCCAGCAGCTCGGGACTAGCGGGAAGCACAGATACGCAGTATTTT
TRBV7-3	16	TRBJ2-6	-	-	CASSLTSTTGANVLTF	TGTGCCAGCAGCTTAACTTCGACAACTGGGGCCAACGTCCTGACTTTC
TRBV30	13	TRBJ1-5	-	-	CAWRVDSDQPQHF	TGTGCCTGGAGAGTGGACAGTGATCAGCCCCAGCATTTT
TRBV27	14	TRBJ2-7	-	-	CASSLFTQSYEQYF	TGTGCCAGCAGTTTATTTACCCAGTCCTACGAGCAGTACTTC
TRBV7-9	13	TRBJ1-1	-	-	CASSTRQNTEAFF	TGTGCCAGCAGCACCCGACAGAACACTGAAGCTTTCTTT
TRBV9	14	TRBJ2-2	-	TRBD1	CASSVRTGPGELFF	TGTGCCAGCAGCGTAAGGACAGGGCCCGGGGAGCTGTTTTTT
TRBV7-9	14	TRBJ2-1	-	TRBD2	CASSSGLAVNEQFF	TGTGCCAGCAGCTCCGGACTAGCGGTTAATGAGCAGTTCTTC
TRBV4-1	15	TRBJ1-1	-	-	CASSQDAATPTEAFF	TGCGCCAGCAGCCAAGACGCGGCGACTCCCACTGAAGCTTTCTTT
TRBV5-1	15	TRBJ2-3	-	-	CASSLTGTSTDTQYF	TGCGCCAGCAGCTTGACGGGGACCAGCACAGATACGCAGTATTTT
TRBV5-4	14	TRBJ2-7	once	-	CASSQRAGTSEQYF	TGTGCCAGCAGCCAGAGGGCGGGGACTTCCGAGCAGTACTTC
TRBV25-1	14	TRBJ1-4	-	TRBD1	CASTGGAANEKLFF	TGTGCCTCGACAGGGGGTGCTGCCAATGAAAAACTGTTTTTT
TRBV19	15	TRBJ2-5	-	-	CASTPGRRFQETQYF	TGTGCCAGTACCCCGGGACGCCGTTTCCAAGAGACCCAGTACTTC
TRBV7-8	16	TRBJ2-7	-	TRBD2	CASSHHSGTILYEQYF	TGTGCCAGCAGCCATCACTCCGGGACTATTTTATACGAGCAGTACTTC
TRBV6-1	15	TRBJ1-1	once	TRBD1	CASSELRDRNTEAFF	TGTGCCAGCAGTGAACTCCGGGACAGAAACACTGAAGCTTTCTTT
TRBV6-5	14	TRBJ2-2	-	-	CASGPGTNTGELFF	TGTGCCAGCGGACCCGGGACGAACACCGGGGAGCTGTTTTTT
TRBV6-6	12	TRBJ2-1	-	-	CASKGSYNEQFF	TGTGCCAGCAAGGGCTCCTACAATGAGCAGTTCTTC
TRBV6-6	13	TRBJ1-2	-	TRBD1	CASSSGQGYGYTF	TGTGCCAGCAGTTCGGGACAGGGGTATGGCTACACCTTC
TRBV5-6	17	TRBJ1-2	-	-	CASREASGAWSNYGYTF	TGTGCCAGCAGGGAGGCCTCGGGGGCTTGGAGTAACTATGGCTACACCTTC
TRBV29-1	8	TRBJ2-3	-	-	CSVGTQYF	TGCAGCGTAGGAACGCAGTATTTT
TRBV19	14	TRBJ1-6	-	-	CASSIWVDNSPLHF	TGTGCCAGTAGTATCTGGGTGGACAATTCACCCCTCCACTTT
TRBV5-1	13	TRBJ1-4	-	TRBD1	CASSLEGTGAPFF	TGCGCCAGCAGCTTGGAGGGGACAGGGGCTCCGTTTTTT